This T cell receptor (beta chain) stems from a study of molecular identifiers for immune sequencing clone quantification. Study-wide results and limits: Clones that had above 20 RNA copies took up over 99% of effector molecules but under 1% in naive cells. Detection of one spiked Jurkat cell's TCR RNA reportedly worked in 850,000 to 1,000,000 naive cells.

V lost 3 bases to trimming and J lost 1 base, with 16 bases between them. The CDR3 extends over 16 amino acids. Germline V CDR1 and CDR2: MDHEN, SYDVKM. TCRdb independently ran MiXCR on the PCR reads; one entry per CDR3 protein. This table holds hundreds of thousands of distinct CDR3 sequences, 20% found once. Sorted cell numbers of about 19,000 to 1,000,000, with 10%, 30% or 50% RNA, served as input for naive CD8 libraries. As CD8+CD4-CCR7+CD45RA+ cells, naive CD8 T cells were sorted. The table lists this clonotype with many counts. Its antigen is unidentified. The sequencing sample was made of naive CD8+ T cells from blood, with Jurkat cell RNA spiked in. Subset in this sample: FACS-sorted CD8+CD4-CCR7+CD45RA+ naive T cells. The chain couples TRBV28 to TRBJ2-7; tentatively, D is TRBD1 or TRBD2 (5 bases each). The receptor's source is a human donor in good health. Some libraries in this study had Jurkat cell RNA spiked in. The chain's CDR3 is CASSFLTGRFSYEQYF. CDR3 bases: TGTGCCAGCAGTTTCCTTACGGGACGGTTTTCCTACGAGCAGTACTTC.